This entry lists 29 T cell receptor beta chains sequenced from one sample in a study. Tregs were sorted as CD4+CD25+CD127-/low cells. TCRdb re-analysed the 5' RACE reads in MiXCR, keeping a single row per CDR3 protein. This sample yields 35,000 to 50,000 distinct CDR3 sequences, of which around 23% are seen a single time; 3.5% to 4.5% belongs to the top ten. Material: Tregs sorted from a lymph node. These receptors all come from a female donor with breast cancer.

Details on this clonotype: This sequence may be a read error, since a much larger clone differs from it by one base. This chain links TRBV13 with TRBJ2-1, with 11 bases that match TRBD2. Germline V gene sequence: CDR1 PRHDT, CDR2 FYEKMQ (reference sequence). The trim removed 8 bases at V and 6 bases at J, leaving 6 bases unmatched. The CDR3 consists of 14 residues. The DNA of the CDR3 is TGTGCCAGCGGCGTCGGGACTAGCGGCAATGAGCAGTTCTTC. Translation: CASGVGTSGNEQFF.

Details on this clonotype: This could be a read error, since a much larger clone is one nucleotide away. The CDR3 reads CANSDRASYEQYF. The CDR3 DNA reads TGTGCCAACAGTGACAGAGCTTCCTACGAGCAGTACTTC. The genes are TRBV6-1 and TRBJ2-7; perhaps TRBD1 as D (5 bases). The CDR3 contains 13 residues. Germline CDR1 and CDR2: MNHNS and SASEGT.

This clonotype was seen repeatedly, ten times or more. The J gene is TRBJ2-3, the V gene TRBV5-1, with 9 bases fitting TRBD2. Germline assignment: CDR1 SGHRS and CDR2 YFSETQ. The J segment lost 1 base and the V segment lost 1 base, leaving 4 bases of the junction unmatched. The CDR3 length is 16 residues. The CDR3 here is CASSLYPSGGTDTQYF. The CDR3 coding sequence is TGCGCCAGCAGCTTGTACCCTAGCGGGGGCACAGATACGCAGTATTTT.

Many counts were recorded for this clonotype. An end of the junction does not agree with germline; a read error may underlie this. J is TRBJ2-5 and V is TRBV12-3 or TRBV12-4; TRBD2 agrees at 11 bases. The CDR3 runs 14 residues. The CDR3 region is CASNLAGGLETQYF. The CDR3, as DNA: TGTGCCAGCAATTTAGCGGGAGGGCTGGAGACCCAGTACTTC.

This clonotype was found many times. The chain recombines TRBV7-3 with TRBJ2-1, with D perhaps TRBD2 (5 bases). V lost 5 bases and J lost 3, with 20 bases in between. CDR1 and CDR2 from the germline V gene are SGHTA and FQGTGA. The CDR3 consists of 17 residues. CDR3 amino acids: CASSQNHGLGGYNEQFF. CDR3 nucleotide sequence: TGTGCCAGCAGCCAAAACCACGGGCTAGGAGGCTACAATGAGCAGTTCTTC.

Details on this clonotype: A much larger clonotype is one base distant, so this may be a read error. V usage is TRBV5-4 and J usage is TRBJ2-5; possible D gene TRBD1, 6 bases. The CDR3 has 13 residues. Germline V CDR1 and CDR2: SGHNT, YYREEE (reference sequence). CDR3 region: CASSSQGKETRYF. The CDR3 DNA is TGTGCCAGCAGCTCACAGGGTAAAGAGACCCGGTACTTC.

This clonotype was detected a few times. V gene TRBV28 combines with J gene TRBJ2-1; D uncertain. The CDR3 runs to 12 residues. V was trimmed by 5 bases and J by 3 bases, leaving 5 bases between them. Per germline, CDR1 MDHEN and CDR2 SYDVKM. The DNA of the CDR3 is TGTGCCAGCAGTCCTTACTACAATGAGCAGTTCTTC. Its protein is CASSPYYNEQFF.

This clonotype was counted many times. V and J are TRBV4-1 and TRBJ2-7, with D possibly TRBD1 on 7 matching bases. This CDR3 comprises 14 residues. Germline-derived CDR1 and CDR2 are MGHRA and YSYEKL. Trimming removed 3 bases from V and 4 bases from J, with 13 bases in between. CDR3 bases: TGCGCCAGCAGCCAGGGGGGACAGACTTACGAGCAGTACTTC. It is translated as CASSQGGQTYEQYF.

V and J are TRBV6-6 and TRBJ2-7; the match to TRBD1 covers 8 bases. CDR1 is MNHNY and CDR2 is SVGAGI in the germline V gene (reference sequence). This CDR3 contains 14 residues. The V gene end was trimmed by 5 bases and the J gene end by 4 bases; junction bases not matched to a gene: 7. The CDR3 nucleotides read TGTGCCAGCAGTGCATACCGGACAGGGTACGAGCAGTACTTC. This translates into CASSAYRTGYEQYF.

This chain uses TRBV5-1 with TRBJ2-1; D gene ambiguous. This CDR3 spans 15 amino acids. Germline CDR1 is SGHRS and CDR2 is YFSETQ. V lost 0 bases to trimming and J lost 6 bases, with 13 bases between them. The CDR3 sequence is CASSLELAKGNEQFF. The CDR3 DNA reads TGCGCCAGCAGCTTGGAGTTAGCAAAGGGCAATGAGCAGTTCTTC.

This clonotype was seen ten or more times. This chain uses TRBV9 with TRBJ2-7; 8 bases agree with TRBD1. The V and J ends lost 2 bases and 1 base, in that order; junction bases with no gene match: 5. From germline, CDR1 is SGDLS and CDR2 YYNGEE. CDR3 length: 15 amino acids. CDR3 sequence reads: CASSVNWDRSYEQYF. CDR3 nucleotides: TGTGCCAGCAGCGTCAATTGGGACAGGTCCTACGAGCAGTACTTC.

This clonotype was picked up many times. The chain carries TRBV29-1 and TRBJ2-7; a possible D gene is TRBD2 (6 bases). Looked up from germline, CDR1 is SQVTM and CDR2 is ANQGSEA. There are 13 residues in the CDR3. The V and J ends lost 4 bases and 4 bases respectively, with 14 bases between them. Here the CDR3 reads CSVVARESYEQYF. As DNA, the CDR3 is TGCAGCGTTGTTGCTCGGGAGTCTTACGAGCAGTACTTC.

This chain joins TRBV20-1 and TRBJ2-7; tentatively, D is TRBD2 (5 bases). Trimming took 0 bases from V and 1 from J, leaving 19 bases between them. Germline V CDR1 and CDR2: DFQATT, SNEGSKA (reference sequence). This CDR3 has 17 residues. This chain's CDR3 is CSARDSLRTGSSYEQYF. Written as DNA, the CDR3 is TGCAGTGCTAGAGATTCCCTTCGGACGGGATCTTCCTACGAGCAGTACTTC.

With respect to this clonotype: A much larger clone differs from this one at a single base, so this may be a read error. This chain uses TRBV7-9 with TRBJ2-5, with D maybe TRBD2 (6 bases). The V gene lost 3 bases and the J gene lost 7 bases, with 9 bases spanning the gap. The germline gives CDR1 SEHNR, CDR2 FQNEAQ (reference sequence). This CDR3 spans 12 amino acids. The CDR3 loop is CASSFWGVTQYF. CDR3 coding DNA: TGTGCCAGCAGCTTCTGGGGGGTGACCCAGTACTTC.

A remark on this clonotype: It may be a read error: a sequence one base away is much more abundant. The chain uses TRBV6-1 and TRBJ2-7; D is possibly TRBD1 or TRBD2 (5 bases each). V shed 5 bases and J shed 3 bases, with 17 bases lying between them. From germline, CDR1 is MNHNS and CDR2 SASEGT. The CDR3 runs 15 residues. CDR3 sequence (DNA): TGTGCCAGCAGTAAAACAGGAGGCCTTGGCTACGAGCAGTACTTC. It codes for CASSKTGGLGYEQYF.

As concerns this clonotype: This sequence may be a read error, since a much larger clone differs from it by one base. This chain links TRBV4-3 with TRBJ1-1; D is unclear. Germline CDR1 LGHNA, CDR2 YSLEER. The CDR3 is made up of 13 amino acids. CDR3 region: CASSQLPQEGACF. The CDR3 bases are TGCGCCAGCAGCCAACTACCCCAAGAAGGAGCTTGCTTT.

In this sample, this clonotype turned up many times. The J gene is TRBJ1-1, the V gene TRBV5-1; a weak D match, TRBD1 (5 bases). Germline CDR1 reads SGHRS; CDR2 reads YFSETQ. The V gene lost 0 bases and the J gene lost 4 bases, with 10 bases spanning the gap. CDR3 length equals 14 residues. The CDR3 loop reads CASSLVGESTEAFF. The CDR3 DNA is TGCGCCAGCAGCTTGGTAGGGGAGAGCACTGAAGCTTTCTTT.

On this clonotype itself: A much larger clone is a single base away; this may be a read error. The rearrangement joins TRBV4-2 to TRBJ2-7, with a weak D call TRBD2 (7 bases). The ends were cut back, 4 bases at V and 7 bases at J, with 17 bases in the middle. CDR1 is LGHNA and CDR2 is YNFKEQ in the germline V gene. The CDR3 totals 14 residues. Here the CDR3 DNA reads TGTGCCAGCAGCCGAGCTGGGGGGGGGCTAGAGCAGTACTTC. Protein product: CASSRAGGGLEQYF.

The rearrangement uses TRBV12-3 or TRBV12-4 and TRBJ1-5; possibly TRBD1 for D (6 bases). The CDR3 contains 15 residues. Trimming cost V 6 bases and J 0 bases, with 12 bases left between them. CDR3 sequence: CASSLQGGSNQPQHF. CDR3 nucleotide sequence: TGTGCCAGCAGCTTACAGGGTGGTAGCAATCAGCCCCAGCATTTT.

This clonotype was detected only a few times. J is TRBJ2-3 and V is TRBV3-1; a possible D gene is TRBD2 (6 bases). Trimming left V 4 bases short and J 4 bases short, with 15 bases between. The germline CDR1 and CDR2 sequences are LGHDT and YNNKEL (reference sequence). The CDR3 runs 15 residues. The CDR3 loop is CASSPFPEGADTQYF. In DNA, the CDR3 is TGTGCCAGCAGCCCCTTTCCGGAGGGCGCAGATACGCAGTATTTT.

This chain uses TRBV12-3 or TRBV12-4 with TRBJ2-7; TRBD1 is a possible D gene (5 bases). This CDR3 has 14 residues. The V end was cut by 6 bases, the J end by 0 bases, with 12 bases between. CDR3 amino acids: CASRPQGHSYEQYF. In DNA, the CDR3 is TGTGCCAGCAGACCGCAGGGCCACTCCTACGAGCAGTACTTC.

The chain has TRBV11-2 and TRBJ2-7, with a tentative D call TRBD1 (5 bases). V was pared by 5 bases and J by 3 bases, with 23 bases between. The CDR3 extends over 17 amino acids. The germline CDR1 and CDR2 sequences are SGHAT and FQNNGV. The CDR3 protein is CASSIANPGWGSYEQYF. The CDR3 bases are TGTGCCAGCAGCATAGCCAACCCGGGTTGGGGCAGCTACGAGCAGTACTTC.

This clonotype has a count of ten or more. The chain uses TRBV20-1 and TRBJ2-7, with 11 positions matching TRBD2. Unmatched junction bases numbered 12, after V lost 2 bases and J lost 3 bases. CDR3 length: 17 residues. Germline CDR1 reads DFQATT; CDR2 reads SNEGSKA (reference sequence). The CDR3 sequence: CSARRYPTSGEFYEQYF. CDR3 sequence (DNA): TGCAGTGCTAGAAGATACCCGACTAGCGGGGAGTTCTACGAGCAGTACTTC.

Many counts were recorded for this clonotype. This chain links TRBV6-4 with TRBJ2-1; 7 bases agree with TRBD2. The CDR3 is made up of 15 amino acids. The germline V gene has CDR1 MRHNA and CDR2 SNTAGT. V was pared by 3 bases and J by 6 bases, with 8 bases of the junction left unmatched. CDR3 region: CASSEASGGGNEQFF. The CDR3 DNA reads as TGTGCCAGCAGTGAAGCTAGCGGAGGAGGCAATGAGCAGTTCTTC.

This clonotype was found a few times. The V and J genes are TRBV6-2 or TRBV6-3 and TRBJ1-1; no clear D gene. V lost 6 bases and J 5 bases, leaving 7 bases between the germline ends. Germline V lookup: CDR1 MNHEY, CDR2 SVGEGT. This CDR3 is 11 amino acids long. This CDR3 reads CASRSFTEAFF. DNA for the CDR3: TGTGCCAGCAGGAGTTTTACTGAAGCTTTCTTT.

The rearrangement joins TRBV4-1 to TRBJ2-7, with a possible D match to TRBD2 (5 bases). This CDR3 is 16 amino acids long. CDR1 is MGHRA and CDR2 is YSYEKL in the germline V gene. V dropped 0 bases and J dropped 3 bases, with 15 bases sitting between them. The CDR3 DNA is TGCGCCAGCAGCCAAGAGATGGCTAGCAGATACTACGAGCAGTACTTC. This gives the protein CASSQEMASRYYEQYF.

The chain combines TRBV12-3 or TRBV12-4 with TRBJ2-5; D call uncertain. This CDR3 is built from 12 residues. Between the trimmed V and J ends, which lost 2 bases and 5 bases, there was a span of 6 bases. For the CDR3, the DNA is TGTGCCAGCAGTTTACTGAGTGAGACCCAGTACTTC. Translation gives CASSLLSETQYF.

Comment on this clonotype: It may be a read error: a sequence one base away is much more abundant. The chain recombines TRBV24-1 with TRBJ2-7; the match to TRBD1 covers 8 bases. The CDR3 contains 15 residues. CDR1 is KGHDR and CDR2 is SFDVKD in the germline V gene. The CDR3 sequence is CAASETGTGGREQYF. CDR3 nucleotide sequence: TGTGCCGCCAGTGAGACCGGGACAGGTGGACGCGAGCAGTACTTC.

Many counts were recorded for this clonotype. The chain's CDR3 is CASSQDWTEYGYTF. As DNA, the CDR3 is TGCGCCAGCAGCCAAGATTGGACGGAATATGGCTACACCTTC. The chain joins TRBV4-1 to TRBJ1-2; no definite D call. This CDR3 is 14 amino acids long. Germline values: CDR1 MGHRA, CDR2 YSYEKL. V dropped 0 bases and J dropped 5 bases, with 10 bases sitting between them.